This T cell receptor beta chain was sequenced in a study of regulatory T cells in long-lasting Graves disease. Study findings and constraints: A reduction in accuracy may have resulted from the small sample size.

Sequencing libraries for TCR beta were prepared with iRepertoire HTBI primers and Arm-PCR of CDR3 regions. MiXCR, run by TCRdb on the multiplex PCR reads, gives a single entry per CDR3 protein. The table includes 310,000 or so distinct CDR3 sequences, 15% to 20% detected once. Concerning this clonotype itself: As yet, its antigen is unknown.

CDR3 length equals 18 residues. V dropped 5 bases and J dropped 0; count of bases not matched to a gene: 7. Per germline, CDR1 SGHTA and CDR2 FQGNSA. Time point noted: persistent/refractory GD, antithyroid drugs over 5 years with positive TRAb. PBMC RNA was the source of the TCR library. This chain connects TRBV7-2 to TRBJ2-1; 13 nucleotides align to TRBD2. The sequences come from peripheral blood mononuclear cells (PBMCs), collected when the disease was refractory, from a patient treated with antithyroid drugs. The receptor's source is a female donor with Graves disease. This CDR3 is CASSPLAGGYSSYNEQFF. CDR3 in DNA: TGTGCCAGCAGCCCACTAGCGGGGGGGTATAGCTCCTACAATGAGCAGTTCTTC.